Each of the 2 T cell receptor beta chains below was sequenced from the same sample in a study of shared clonotypes between healthy human individuals. The data were produced by immunoSEQ multiplex PCR, yet TCRdb's version contains in-frame clones alone and is incomplete. The table lists approximately 2,000,000 clones, approximately 92% of them singletons, with around 1.7% in the top ten. Naive CD8 cells lacked CD45RO, underwent positive selection for CCR7 and left out terminally differentiated effector memory CD45RA+ cells. Sequenced input: naive CD8+ T cells from PBMCs. The origin of the receptors is a man between 18 and 29 years old in good health. Some clones in this sample may be carry-over from other donors' samples.

V and J are TRBV9 and TRBJ2-7; TRBD2 might be the D (6 bases). Per the germline V gene, CDR1 is SGDLS and CDR2 is YYNGEE. Trimming removed 4 bases at V and 2 bases at J, with 19 bases between. This CDR3 has 16 amino acids. CDR3 protein: CASSRGTSEPTYEQYF. In nucleotides, the CDR3 is TGTGCCAGCAGCAGAGGGACTTCCGAACCTACCTACGAGCAGTACTTC.

The V gene is TRBV7-3, the J gene TRBJ1-1; tentatively, D is TRBD1 (5 bases). Trimming took 5 bases from V and 1 from J, leaving 11 bases between them. CDR3 length equals 14 residues. Germline CDR1 SGHTA, CDR2 FQGTGA. The CDR3 protein is CASSAVGGNTEAFF. The CDR3 DNA sequence: TGTGCCAGCAGCGCTGTCGGGGGGAACACTGAAGCTTTCTTT.